This T cell receptor (beta chain) appears in the sequencing data of a study of shared clonotypes between healthy human individuals. As for the study in general: With ages of 18 to 49, the donors were a couple of women and three men.

Clones were sequenced by immunoSEQ multiplex PCR, and TCRdb holds only the in-frame ones, with some missing. This table holds 2.3 million or so clones, approximately 95% found once. The sample comprised naive CD4+ T cells from PBMCs. Subset denoted: CD45RA+ positively selected. The TCR comes from a man younger than 30 in good health. Some clones in this sample may be carry-over from other donors' samples.

The CDR3: CASSSVRGYEQYF. Written as DNA, the CDR3 is TGTGCCAGCAGCTCAGTCCGGGGATACGAGCAGTACTTC. The rearrangement joins TRBV7-3 to TRBJ2-7, with D perhaps matching TRBD2 (5 bases). CDR3 length equals 13 residues. Germline assignment: CDR1 SGHTA and CDR2 FQGTGA. Between the trimmed V and J ends, which lost 4 bases and 4 bases, there was a span of 11 bases.